This T cell receptor beta chain is from a study of cytomegalovirus exposure and HLA in healthy donors. Study results and caveats: In a later analysis, common viral pathogens appeared linked to several of the most significant clusters. Because they were indistinguishable, some V segments, including TRBV6-2 and TRBV6-3, were excluded. Donor immune exposure was known only as CMV serostatus. A few chains linked to CMV were shown in vitro to be specific for CMV antigens.

Concerning this clone: Antigen unknown.

V lost 5 bases and J 7 bases, leaving 17 bases between the germline ends. Germline CDR1 MDHEN, CDR2 SYDVKM. CDR3 length equals 14 residues. PCR amplification relied on 60 Vbeta primers (plus 13 Jbeta primers). The method was immunoSEQ multiplex PCR; TCRdb's version includes in-frame clones alone and lacks a portion of them. This repertoire shows some 110,000 clones, about 78% found once; its top ten account for 1% to 1.5%. This clonotype was obtained from a young man in good health and CMV-seronegative. This chain uses TRBV28 with TRBJ1-1; TRBD1 might be the D (5 bases). The sequencing input was PBMCs. CDR3 DNA: TGTGCCAGCAGTCTGTACCACAGGCAAGGTGAAGCTTTCTTT. This gives the protein CASSLYHRQGEAFF.